This T cell receptor (beta chain) originates from a study of tumor and adjacent non-tumor tissue in lung cancer. Study in general: Aged roughly 30 to 76 years, patients included nine to ten men and several women with stage I to III disease. The study, taken as a whole, reports: Top 100 clones took a larger repertoire share in normal lung.

Three rounds of nested PCR, following a modified ARM-PCR protocol, produced the TCRbeta library. TCRdb fed the multiplex PCR reads into MiXCR, producing one record per CDR3 protein. The sample lists 90,000 to 100,000 distinct CDR3 sequences; 80% were seen once. RNA was extracted from bulk tissue without any cell sorting. Distant lung tissue was collected more than 3 cm away from the tumor edge. Comments on this clonotype: Its target is not known. The junction does not match germline at one end; this may be a read error.

CDR3 length equals 18 residues. Germline assignment: CDR1 LGHNA and CDR2 YNFKEQ. This rearrangement joins TRBV4-2 to TRBJ2-2; D perhaps matches TRBD2 (6 bases). This TCR was recovered from a man aged 60 to 75 with small cell lung cancer. Material for sequencing was distant non-tumor lung tissue. The CDR3 sequence: CASSQERGIWGGTGELLF. CDR3 DNA sequence: TGTGCCAGCAGCCAAGAACGTGGGATTTGGGGAGGCACCGGGGAACTGTTATTT.